This TCR beta chain was documented in a study of blood T cell repertoires in COVID-19. Either two negative PCRs, clearance, or symptom resolution qualified Cohort 3 donors as recovered. This clone appeared a single time. Sequenced by immunoSEQ multiplex PCR; TCRdb stores in-frame clones only, minus some. The sample holds fewer than 300,000 clones, 85% to 90% seen once. The V end lost 0 bases, the J end lost 4 bases, and 10 bases lay between the germline ends. The germline V gene has CDR1 GTSNPN and CDR2 SVGIG (reference sequence). This CDR3 has 14 amino acids. Sequenced: PBMCs or T cells enriched from blood (not recorded which). The receptor was isolated from a man aged 40-49 years who had recovered from COVID-19. The chain links TRBV30 to TRBJ1-5; a weak D match, TRBD1 (6 bases). The CDR3: CAWSVKQGNQPQHF. CDR3 in DNA: TGTGCCTGGAGTGTAAAACAGGGTAATCAGCCCCAGCATTTT.